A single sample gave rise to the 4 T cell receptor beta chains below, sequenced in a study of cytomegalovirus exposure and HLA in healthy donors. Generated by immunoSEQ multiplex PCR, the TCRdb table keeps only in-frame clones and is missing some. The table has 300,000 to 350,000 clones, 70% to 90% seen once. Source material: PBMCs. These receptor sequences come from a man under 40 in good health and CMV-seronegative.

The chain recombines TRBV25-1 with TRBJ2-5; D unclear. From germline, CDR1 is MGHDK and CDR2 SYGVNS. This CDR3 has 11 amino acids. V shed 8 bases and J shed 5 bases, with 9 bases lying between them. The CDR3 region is CASVGLETQYF. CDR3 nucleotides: TGTGCCAGCGTGGGCCTGGAGACCCAGTACTTC.

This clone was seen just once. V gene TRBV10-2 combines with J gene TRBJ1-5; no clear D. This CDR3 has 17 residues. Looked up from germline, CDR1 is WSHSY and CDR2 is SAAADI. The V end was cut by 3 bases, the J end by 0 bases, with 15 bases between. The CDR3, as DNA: TGCGCCAGCAGTGATCGAGCAGGCAGAGATAGCAATCAGCCCCAGCATTTT. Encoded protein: CASSDRAGRDSNQPQHF.

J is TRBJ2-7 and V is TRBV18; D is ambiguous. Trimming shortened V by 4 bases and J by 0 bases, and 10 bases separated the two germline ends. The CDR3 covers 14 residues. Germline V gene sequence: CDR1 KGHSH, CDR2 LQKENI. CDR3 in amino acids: CASSRNSGSYEQYF. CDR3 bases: TGTGCCAGCTCACGGAACTCAGGCTCCTACGAGCAGTACTTC.

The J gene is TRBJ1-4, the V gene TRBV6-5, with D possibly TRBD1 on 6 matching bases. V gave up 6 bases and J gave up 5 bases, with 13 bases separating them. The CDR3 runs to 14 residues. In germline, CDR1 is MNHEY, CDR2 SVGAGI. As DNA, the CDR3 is TGTGCCAGCAGCCCCACAGGGTCCAATGAAAAACTGTTTTTT. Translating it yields CASSPTGSNEKLFF.